These 4 T cell receptor beta chains originate from one sample sequenced in a study of blood T cell repertoires in COVID-19. Some clones are missing from TCRdb's copy, which holds only in-frame ones; the method was immunoSEQ multiplex PCR. The sample consists of around 340,000 clones, 65% to 90% of them appearing once. Material for sequencing was PBMCs or T cells enriched from blood (not recorded which). The receptors come from a woman in her thirties or forties with acute COVID-19.

V and J are TRBV2 and TRBJ2-1; TRBD1 matches at 10 bases. With 4 bases clipped from V and 4 bases from J, the junction kept 4 bases outside the gene matches. There are 15 residues in the CDR3. Germline V gene sequence: CDR1 SNHLY, CDR2 FYNNEI. CDR3 loop: CASSADRGRYNEQFF. CDR3 DNA sequence: TGTGCCAGCAGTGCAGACAGGGGGCGTTACAATGAGCAGTTCTTC.

Ten or more counts support this clone. V and J are TRBV18 and TRBJ2-7; 10 bases map to TRBD1. The V gene end was trimmed by 3 bases and the J gene end by 4 bases; junction bases not matched to a gene: 6. CDR1 KGHSH and CDR2 LQKENI come from the germline V gene. The CDR3 is made up of 15 amino acids. The CDR3 nucleotides are TGTGCCAGCTCACCCGGACCGGGACAGGGGTACGAGCAGTACTTC. Translating gives CASSPGPGQGYEQYF. The whole variable domain, remainder taken from reference TRBV18 and TRBJ2-7, is NAGVMQNPRHLVRRRGQEARLRCSPMKGHSHVYWYRQLPEEGLKFMVYLQKENIIDESGMPKERFSAEFPKEGPSILRIQQVVRGDSAAYFCASSPGPGQGYEQYFGPGTRLTVT.

The V and J genes are TRBV5-1 and TRBJ2-7; D might be TRBD2 (5 bases). V lost 0 bases and J 2 bases, leaving 15 bases between the germline ends. Germline values: CDR1 SGHRS, CDR2 YFSETQ. This CDR3 has 16 amino acids. CDR3 nucleotide sequence: TGCGCCAGCAGCTTGGAAGCTCTAGCTAACCCCTACGAGCAGTACTTC. It yields the protein CASSLEALANPYEQYF.

V and J are TRBV10-3 and TRBJ2-7, with TRBD1 matching over 7 bases. V lost 5 bases to trimming and J lost 2 bases; unmatched junction nucleotides: 9. Germline V lookup: CDR1 ENHRY, CDR2 SYGVKD. The CDR3 loop spans 15 amino acids. The CDR3 loop is CAISNSGTATYEQYF. The CDR3 DNA sequence: TGTGCCATCAGTAACTCCGGGACAGCAACCTACGAGCAGTACTTC.